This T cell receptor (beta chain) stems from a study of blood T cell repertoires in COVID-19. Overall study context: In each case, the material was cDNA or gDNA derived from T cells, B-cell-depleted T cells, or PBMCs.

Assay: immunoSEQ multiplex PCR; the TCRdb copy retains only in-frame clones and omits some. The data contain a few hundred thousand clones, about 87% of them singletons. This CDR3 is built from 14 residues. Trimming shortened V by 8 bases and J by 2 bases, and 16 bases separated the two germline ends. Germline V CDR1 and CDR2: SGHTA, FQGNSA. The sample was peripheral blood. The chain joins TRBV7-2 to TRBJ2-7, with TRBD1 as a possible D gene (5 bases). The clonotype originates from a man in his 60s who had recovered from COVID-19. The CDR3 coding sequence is TGTGCCAGCCAGGGCAAGGTCCAACCCTACGAGCAGTACTTC. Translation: CASQGKVQPYEQYF.